This record concerns one TCR beta chain sequence. Other DNA variants within this sample encode the same CDR3. This record comes from a study of T cells after posttransplantation cyclophosphamide. Libraries were prepared by immunoSEQ multiplex PCR; TCRdb keeps only in-frame clonotypes and omits some of them. The sample has roughly 3,800 clones, about 70% seen once. Busulfan-fludarabine conditioning, marrow transplant, and cyclophosphamide on days +3 and +4 were administered. The CDR3 extends over 15 amino acids. Germline loops: CDR1 SGDLS, CDR2 YYNGEE. V shed 9 bases and J shed 2 bases, with 21 bases lying between them.

The sequence came from a female patient aged 35 to 55 who received an allogeneic stem cell transplant from a related donor, was CMV-positive, and had no GVHD. Some T cells here may be from the graft donor. The V call is TRBV9, the J call TRBJ2-7; no clear D. The sequences come from CD8+ T cells sorted from PBMCs, collected approximately 1,100 days after allogeneic stem cell transplant with posttransplant cyclophosphamide. The CDR3 DNA follows: TGTGCCATTTTTTTCAAACAGAAGACGGCCTACGAGCAGTACTTC. Amino acids: CAIFFKQKTAYEQYF.